This T cell receptor (beta chain) was sequenced in a study of OX40 agonist ivuxolimab in advanced cancers. Study-wide background: Each patient was given ivuxolimab into a vein every 2 weeks, at 0.01 to 10 mg/kg. Study results and limitations: The study observed clonal expansion of CD4+ and CD8+ blood T cells by week 6 at 0.1 to 3.0 mg/kg. Specificity for antigen went undetermined in the expanded peripheral T cells.

About this clone itself: Its target is unknown.

Samples of blood were obtained at baseline, on cycle 4 day 1, and on cycle 7 day 1. The germline V gene has CDR1 SNHLY and CDR2 FYNNEI. V dropped 4 bases and J dropped 0; count of bases not matched to a gene: 6. The CDR3 is made up of 15 amino acids. Method: immunoSEQ multiplex PCR; TCRdb's copy keeps in-frame clones and lacks some. Altogether roughly 76,000 clones are present, over 80% being singletons, with the ten largest covering 5% to 7%. Sequences were derived from CD4+ or CD8+ T cells sorted from blood, sampled in a trial of the OX40 agonist ivuxolimab. V usage is TRBV2 and J usage is TRBJ2-7, with 7 bases fitting TRBD2. This receptor was obtained from an adult with an advanced solid tumor such as melanoma, head and neck, liver or kidney cancer. The CDR3 nucleotides are TGTGCCAGCAGTGTAATAGCGGGTAGCTCCTACGAGCAGTACTTC. Encoded protein: CASSVIAGSSYEQYF. Looking up the rest from reference TRBV2 and TRBJ2-7 gives the full variable domain: EPEVTQTPSHQVTQMGQEVILRCVPISNHLYFYWYRQILGQKVEFLVSFYNNEISEKSEIFDDQFSVERPDGSNFTLKIRSTKLEDSAMYFCASSVIAGSSYEQYFGPGTRLTVT.